This T cell receptor (beta chain) came from a study of blood T cell repertoires in COVID-19 (dated by TCRdb to 2020 to 2021). General notes on the study: Samples from collaborators originated in the United States, Italy and Spain and spanned both the acute and convalescent phases of COVID-19. The prospective study material was composed of cDNA or gDNA derived from T cells, B-cell-depleted T cells, or PBMCs. Subjects who had been exposed to COVID-19, were actively infected with it, or had recovered from it provided the deeply sampled blood TCRbeta repertoires that made up the dataset. The repertoires were released in a freely available public database meant as a resource for research on the immune response to SARS-CoV-2. The samples were drawn from two sources: the first 160 participants of the ongoing ImmuneRACE study, and 950 to 1,500 subjects contributed by 6 global collaborators. The sample metadata nearly always contained a de-identified subject ID, COVID-19 status, age in years and sex. HLA class I and class II types, where available, came from metadata supplied by the sample provider rather than from assay-based typing.

A remark on this clone: Its antigen specificity is not known. The input lacks base qualities; no much larger clone sits a single base away.

TCRbeta CDR3 regions were amplified from genomic DNA using the immunoSEQ Assay, a bias-controlled multiplex PCR. The original pipeline was this. The number of nucleated cells in each sample was estimated from the amplification of reference gene primers within the assay. Sequence reads were collapsed and filtered to measure the absolute abundance of every unique TCRbeta CDR3 rearrangement. Productive Simpson clonality was computed per sample as the square root of Simpson's diversity index over productive rearrangements. The table was pulled from immuneACCESS by TCRdb, which kept in-frame rearrangements only. Such tables lose some clones; where checked, under half of the loss comes from unresolved V genes, and the rest has no known cause. V and J calls and clone size are given by that table; D and trimming were obtained from the DNA. This sample lists some 220,000 clones; nearly 90% were detected once. In total, the top ten clones hold approximately 12% of the sample.

A second Seattle source provided samples from volunteer blood donors who had recovered from COVID-19. Collaborating institutions collected whole blood in K2EDTA tubes following their own protocols. For TCRbeta analysis, collaborator samples were shipped as frozen whole blood, as isolated PBMCs, or as DNA extracted from either sample type. What the authors observed across the whole study: How much clinical and demographic metadata was included differed by source and by participant, and the metadata was provided uncurated.

There are 16 amino acids in the CDR3, from cysteine to phenylalanine inclusive. Only the CDR3 region is kept as DNA, spanning 48 bases read in frame from base 1. The V end gives up 3 bases and the J end 4 bases, leaving 7 bases in the junction not matched to a gene. Reading the germline V gene (reference sequence) gives CDR1 SEHNR and CDR2 FQNEAQ. The chain is encoded by TRBV7-9 joined to TRBJ2-2; 8 bases in between match TRBD2. Sequencing was performed on peripheral blood. This TCR derives from a young woman who had recovered from COVID-19. The CDR3 amino acid sequence is: CASSFQAGEITGELFF. The DNA is TGTGCCAGCAGCTTCCAAGCGGGAGAGATCACCGGGGAGCTGTTTTTT.